This T cell receptor (beta chain) was recorded in a study of T cells in Graves' hyperthyroidism and ophthalmopathy. The source material, RNA transcripts, was used to amplify TCR beta CDR3 regions. With the HTBI primer set, the TCR CDR3 went through a first round of RT-PCR. TCRdb analysed the multiplex PCR reads with MiXCR anew, one entry per CDR3 protein. The data contain about 560,000 distinct CDR3 sequences, 16% of them singletons. The V gene end was trimmed by 6 bases and the J gene end by 8 bases; junction bases not matched to a gene: 9. CDR3 length: 15 residues. The germline V gene encodes CDR1 SNHLY and CDR2 FYNNEI. Patients aged 18 to 65 had newly diagnosed hyperthyroidism of under 2 months' duration. This clonotype has a count of ten or more.

The sample was blood. This chain links TRBV2 with TRBJ2-1; 11 bases line up with TRBD2. This receptor was identified in a woman under 30 with Graves' hyperthyroidism. CDR3 protein: CASRYETSGRDEQFF. CDR3 DNA: TGTGCCAGCAGGTACGAAACTAGCGGGAGAGATGAGCAGTTCTTC.